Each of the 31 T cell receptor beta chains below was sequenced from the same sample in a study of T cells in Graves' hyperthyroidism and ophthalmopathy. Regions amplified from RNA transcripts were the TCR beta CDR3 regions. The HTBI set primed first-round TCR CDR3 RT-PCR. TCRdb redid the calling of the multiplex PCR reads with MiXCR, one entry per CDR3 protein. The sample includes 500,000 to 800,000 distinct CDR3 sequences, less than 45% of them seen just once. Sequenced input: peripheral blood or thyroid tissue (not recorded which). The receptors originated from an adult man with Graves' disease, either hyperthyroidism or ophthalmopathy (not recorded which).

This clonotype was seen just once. CDR3 in amino acids: CASSARQGFGNTIYF. CDR3 sequence (DNA): TGTGCCAGCAGCGCCAGACAGGGATTCGGAAACACCATATATTTT. The V and J genes are TRBV7-9 and TRBJ1-3, with 7 bases that match TRBD1. CDR3 length: 15 amino acids. Per germline, CDR1 SEHNR and CDR2 FQNEAQ (reference sequence). J lost 4 bases, V lost 5 bases, and 8 bases had no gene match. The whole variable domain, remainder taken from reference TRBV7-9 and TRBJ1-3, is DTGVSQNPRHKITKRGQNVTFRCDPISEHNRLYWYRQTLGQGPEFLTYFQNEAQLEKSRLLSDRFSAERPKGSFSTLEIQRTEQGDSAMYLCASSARQGFGNTIYFGEGSWLTVV.

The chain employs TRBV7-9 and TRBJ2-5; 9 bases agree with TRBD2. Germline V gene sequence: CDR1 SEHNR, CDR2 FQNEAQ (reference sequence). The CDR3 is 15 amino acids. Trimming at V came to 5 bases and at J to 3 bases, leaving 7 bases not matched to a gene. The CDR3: CASSPGTSRKETQYF. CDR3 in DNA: TGTGCCAGCAGCCCCGGGACTAGCAGAAAAGAGACCCAGTACTTC.

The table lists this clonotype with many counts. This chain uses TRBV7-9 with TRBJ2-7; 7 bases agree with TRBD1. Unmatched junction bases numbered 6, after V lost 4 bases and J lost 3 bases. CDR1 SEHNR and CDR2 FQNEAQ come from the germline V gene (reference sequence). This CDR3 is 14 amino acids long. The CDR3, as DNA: TGTGCCAGCAGCTCCCTGGGGACAGACTACGAGCAGTACTTC. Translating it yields CASSSLGTDYEQYF.

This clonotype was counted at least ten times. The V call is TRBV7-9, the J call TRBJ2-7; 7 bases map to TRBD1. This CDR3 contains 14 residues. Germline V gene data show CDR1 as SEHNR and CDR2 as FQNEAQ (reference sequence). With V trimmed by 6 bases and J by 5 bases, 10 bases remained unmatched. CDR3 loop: CASSLTGEWDEQYF. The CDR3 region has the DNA TGTGCCAGCAGTTTAACAGGGGAGTGGGACGAGCAGTACTTC.

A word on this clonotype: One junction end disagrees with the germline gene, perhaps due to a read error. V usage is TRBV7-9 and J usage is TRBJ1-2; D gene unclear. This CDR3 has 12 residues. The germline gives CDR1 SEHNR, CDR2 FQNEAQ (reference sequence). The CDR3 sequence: CVSSPGDYGYTF. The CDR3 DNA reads TGTGTCAGCAGCCCCGGGGACTATGGCTACACCTTC.

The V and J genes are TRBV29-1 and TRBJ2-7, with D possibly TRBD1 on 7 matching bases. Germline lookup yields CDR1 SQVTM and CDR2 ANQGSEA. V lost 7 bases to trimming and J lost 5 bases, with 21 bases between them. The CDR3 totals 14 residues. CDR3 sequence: CSAEGASVGNEQYF. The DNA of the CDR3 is TGCAGCGCAGAGGGGGCTAGCGTTGGTAACGAGCAGTACTTC.

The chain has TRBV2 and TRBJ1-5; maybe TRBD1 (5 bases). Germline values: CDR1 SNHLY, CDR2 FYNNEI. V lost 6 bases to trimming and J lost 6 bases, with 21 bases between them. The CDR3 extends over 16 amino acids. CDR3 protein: CASSRGTNGRGQPQHF. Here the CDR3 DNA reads TGTGCCAGCAGCCGCGGGACGAACGGCCGGGGTCAGCCCCAGCATTTT.

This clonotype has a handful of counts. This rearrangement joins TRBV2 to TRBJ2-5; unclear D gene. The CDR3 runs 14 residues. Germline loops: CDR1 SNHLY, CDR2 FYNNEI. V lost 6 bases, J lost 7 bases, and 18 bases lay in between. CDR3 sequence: CASSPTHPPGTQYF. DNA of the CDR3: TGTGCCAGCAGCCCGACACATCCCCCAGGGACCCAGTACTTC.

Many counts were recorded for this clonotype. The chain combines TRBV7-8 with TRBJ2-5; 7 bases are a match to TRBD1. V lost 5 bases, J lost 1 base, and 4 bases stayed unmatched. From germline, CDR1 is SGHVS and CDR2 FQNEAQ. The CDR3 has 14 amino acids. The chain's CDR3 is CASSQRDSQETQYF. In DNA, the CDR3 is TGTGCCAGCAGCCAACGGGACAGCCAAGAGACCCAGTACTTC.

CDR3: CASSPPGVATYEQYF. CDR3 nucleotide sequence: TGTGCCAGCAGCCCACCGGGGGTTGCGACCTACGAGCAGTACTTC. The V gene is TRBV7-9, the J gene TRBJ2-7, with D perhaps TRBD2 (6 bases). V dropped 5 bases and J dropped 2 bases, with 16 bases sitting between them. Germline lookup yields CDR1 SEHNR and CDR2 FQNEAQ (reference sequence). The CDR3 spans 15 residues.

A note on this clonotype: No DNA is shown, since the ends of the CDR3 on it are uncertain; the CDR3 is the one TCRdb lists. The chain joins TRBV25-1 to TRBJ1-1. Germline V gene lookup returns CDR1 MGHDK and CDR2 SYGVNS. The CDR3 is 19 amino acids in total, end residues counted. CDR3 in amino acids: CASSIYLCSVADANTEAFF.

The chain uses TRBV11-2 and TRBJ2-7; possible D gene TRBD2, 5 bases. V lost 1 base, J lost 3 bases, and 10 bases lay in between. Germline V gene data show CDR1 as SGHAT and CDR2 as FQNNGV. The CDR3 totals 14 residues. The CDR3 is CASSLGVGVYEQYF. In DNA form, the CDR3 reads TGTGCCAGCAGCTTAGGGGTGGGAGTCTACGAGCAGTACTTC.

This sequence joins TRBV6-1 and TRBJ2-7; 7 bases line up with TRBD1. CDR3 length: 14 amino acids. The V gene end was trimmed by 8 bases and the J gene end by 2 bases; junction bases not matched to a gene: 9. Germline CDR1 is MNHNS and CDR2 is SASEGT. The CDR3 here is CASRRTGETYEQYF. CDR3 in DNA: TGTGCCAGCCGAAGGACAGGAGAAACCTACGAGCAGTACTTC.

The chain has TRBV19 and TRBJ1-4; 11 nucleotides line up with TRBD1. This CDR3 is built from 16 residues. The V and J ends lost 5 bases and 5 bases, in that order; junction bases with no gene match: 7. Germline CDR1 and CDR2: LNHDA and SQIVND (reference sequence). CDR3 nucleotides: TGTGCCAGTAGTCCGCGGACAGGGGGCACAAATGAAAAACTGTTTTTT. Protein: CASSPRTGGTNEKLFF.

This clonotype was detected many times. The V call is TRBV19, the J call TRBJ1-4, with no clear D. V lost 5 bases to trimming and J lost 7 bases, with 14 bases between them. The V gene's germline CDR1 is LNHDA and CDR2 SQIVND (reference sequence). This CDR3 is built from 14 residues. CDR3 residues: CASSQWKGGEKLFF. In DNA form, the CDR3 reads TGTGCCAGTAGTCAGTGGAAAGGTGGTGAAAAACTGTTTTTT.

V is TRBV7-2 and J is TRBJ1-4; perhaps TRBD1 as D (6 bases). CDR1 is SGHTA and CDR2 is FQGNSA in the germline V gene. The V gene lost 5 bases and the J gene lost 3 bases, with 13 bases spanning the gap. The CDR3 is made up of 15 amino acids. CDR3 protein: CASSQTGRANEKLFF. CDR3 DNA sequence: TGTGCCAGCAGCCAGACAGGTCGGGCTAATGAAAAACTGTTTTTT.

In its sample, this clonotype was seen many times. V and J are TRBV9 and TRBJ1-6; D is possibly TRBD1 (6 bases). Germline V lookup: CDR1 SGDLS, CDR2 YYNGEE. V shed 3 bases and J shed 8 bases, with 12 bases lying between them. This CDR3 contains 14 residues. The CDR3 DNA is TGTGCCAGCAGCGCGACAGGTTTGGATTCACCCCTCCACTTT. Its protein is CASSATGLDSPLHF.

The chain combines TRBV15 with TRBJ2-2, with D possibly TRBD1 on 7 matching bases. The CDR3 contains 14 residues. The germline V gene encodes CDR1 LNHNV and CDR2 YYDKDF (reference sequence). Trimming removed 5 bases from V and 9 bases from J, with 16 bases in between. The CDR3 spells CATSVGRQGWELFF. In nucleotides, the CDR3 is TGTGCCACCAGCGTCGGGAGACAGGGCTGGGAGCTGTTTTTT.

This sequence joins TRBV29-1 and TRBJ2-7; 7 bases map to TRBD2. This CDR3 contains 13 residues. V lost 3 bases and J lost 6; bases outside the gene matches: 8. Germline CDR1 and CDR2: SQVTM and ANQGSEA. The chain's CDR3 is CSVEEVGRVEQYF. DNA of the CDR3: TGCAGCGTTGAGGAGGTAGGGAGGGTCGAGCAGTACTTC.

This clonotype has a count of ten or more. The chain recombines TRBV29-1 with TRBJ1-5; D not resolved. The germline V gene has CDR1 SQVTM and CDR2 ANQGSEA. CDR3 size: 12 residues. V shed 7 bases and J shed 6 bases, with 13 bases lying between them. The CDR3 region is CSAAMSGQPQHF. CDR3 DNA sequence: TGCAGCGCTGCGATGTCGGGTCAGCCCCAGCATTTT.

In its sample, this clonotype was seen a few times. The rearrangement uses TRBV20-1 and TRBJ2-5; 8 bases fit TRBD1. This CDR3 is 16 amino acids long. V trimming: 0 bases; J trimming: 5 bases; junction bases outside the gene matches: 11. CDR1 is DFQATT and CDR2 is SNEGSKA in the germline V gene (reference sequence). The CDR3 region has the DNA TGCAGTGCTAGAGATGGTAGCAGGGGGCTTGGGGAGACCCAGTACTTC. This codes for CSARDGSRGLGETQYF.

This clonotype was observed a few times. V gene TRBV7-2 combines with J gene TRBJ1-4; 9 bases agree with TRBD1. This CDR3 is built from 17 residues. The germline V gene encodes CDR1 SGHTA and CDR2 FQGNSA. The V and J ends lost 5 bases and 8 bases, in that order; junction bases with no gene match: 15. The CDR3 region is CASSQETGTGFREKLFF. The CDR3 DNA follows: TGTGCCAGCAGCCAAGAGACTGGGACAGGGTTTCGGGAAAAACTGTTTTTT.

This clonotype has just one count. The CDR3: CATSDLVDYGYTF. The CDR3, as DNA: TGTGCCACCAGTGATCTGGTCGACTATGGCTACACCTTC. The J gene is TRBJ1-2, the V gene TRBV24-1; no clear D. With 3 bases removed from V and 3 bases from J, the gap between germline ends came to 7 bases. CDR3 length equals 13 residues. Looked up from germline, CDR1 is KGHDR and CDR2 is SFDVKD.

The CDR3 DNA follows: TGTGCCATCGGGGATGGGGACACATATCAGCCCCAGCATTTT. This encodes CAIGDGDTYQPQHF. The chain links TRBV10-3 to TRBJ1-5; possibly TRBD1 for D (6 bases). Germline CDR1 and CDR2: ENHRY and SYGVKD. Trimming left V 8 bases short and J 5 bases short, with 16 bases between. This CDR3 has 14 amino acids.

Here the CDR3 DNA reads TGTGCCAGCAGCTTGCCGTCTAGTCTAGTCGGGACCCAGTACTTC. Translated, it gives CASSLPSSLVGTQYF. The chain combines TRBV7-2 with TRBJ2-5; D is ambiguous. There are 15 residues in the CDR3. V was pared by 3 bases and J by 7 bases, with 18 bases between. Germline loops: CDR1 SGHTA, CDR2 FQGNSA.

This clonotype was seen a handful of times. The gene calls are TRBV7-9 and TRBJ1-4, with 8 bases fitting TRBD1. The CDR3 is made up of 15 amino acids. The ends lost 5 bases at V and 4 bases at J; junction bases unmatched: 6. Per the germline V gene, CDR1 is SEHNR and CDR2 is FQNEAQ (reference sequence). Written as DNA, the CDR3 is TGTGCCAGCAGCGGACCCAGGGGGCTTAATGAAAAACTGTTTTTT. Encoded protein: CASSGPRGLNEKLFF.

CDR3 DNA sequence: TGTGCCATCAGCGTTGCGGCAGGGGCCAATCAGCCCCAGCATTTT. Protein: CAISVAAGANQPQHF. This chain connects TRBV10-3 to TRBJ1-5; a weak D match, TRBD1 (6 bases). Trimming left V 6 bases short and J 3 bases short, with 15 bases between. CDR1 and CDR2 (germline): ENHRY, SYGVKD. The CDR3 runs to 15 residues.

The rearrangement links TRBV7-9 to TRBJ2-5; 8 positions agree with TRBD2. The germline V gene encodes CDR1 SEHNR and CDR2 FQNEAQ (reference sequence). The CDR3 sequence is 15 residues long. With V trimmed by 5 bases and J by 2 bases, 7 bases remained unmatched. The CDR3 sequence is CASSQVSGTQETQYF. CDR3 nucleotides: TGTGCCAGCAGCCAAGTTAGCGGGACACAAGAGACCCAGTACTTC. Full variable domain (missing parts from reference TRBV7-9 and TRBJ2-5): DTGVSQNPRHKITKRGQNVTFRCDPISEHNRLYWYRQTLGQGPEFLTYFQNEAQLEKSRLLSDRFSAERPKGSFSTLEIQRTEQGDSAMYLCASSQVSGTQETQYFGPGTRLLVL.

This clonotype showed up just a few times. CDR3 protein: CSARYPTGNGEQYF. CDR3 nucleotides: TGCAGTGCTAGATACCCGACAGGGAACGGCGAGCAGTACTTC. The chain links TRBV20-1 to TRBJ2-7, with 7 bases lining up with TRBD1. This CDR3 spans 14 amino acids. Germline V gives CDR1 DFQATT, CDR2 SNEGSKA (reference sequence). J was trimmed by 6 bases and V by 2 bases; bases with no gene match: 10.

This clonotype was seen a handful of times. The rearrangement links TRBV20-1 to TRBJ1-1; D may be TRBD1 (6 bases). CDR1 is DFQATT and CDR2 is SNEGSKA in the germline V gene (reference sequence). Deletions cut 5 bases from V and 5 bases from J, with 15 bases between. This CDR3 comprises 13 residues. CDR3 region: CSARMGGRTEAFF. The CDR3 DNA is TGCAGTGCTCGAATGGGGGGCCGGACTGAAGCTTTCTTT.

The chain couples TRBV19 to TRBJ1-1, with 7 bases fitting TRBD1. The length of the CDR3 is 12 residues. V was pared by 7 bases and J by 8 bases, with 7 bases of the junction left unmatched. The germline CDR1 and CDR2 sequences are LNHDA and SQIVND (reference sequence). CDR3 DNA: TGTGCCAGTACCCCGGACAGGATCGAAGCTTTCTTT. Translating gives CASTPDRIEAFF.